This T cell receptor (beta chain) was profiled in a study of beta chain features in type 1 diabetes. This CDR3 is 14 amino acids long. Trimming took 2 bases from V and 7 from J; bases not matched to a gene: 7. Germline CDR1 LGHNT, CDR2 FRNRAP. This clone was counted between two and nine times. The study reverse transcribed the entire isolated RNA, so it sequenced expressed TCRB transcripts. Assay: immunoSEQ multiplex PCR; the TCRdb copy retains only in-frame clones and omits some. The data hold fewer than 650,000 clones, with 15% to 19% observed a single time. It was one heparinised blood draw, averaging roughly 120 mL, that each donor gave. Naive, central memory, regulatory and stem cell-like memory cells within the CD4+ compartment were sorted using CD45RO/CCR7/CD25/CD127/CD95/CD27.

The J gene is TRBJ2-5, the V gene TRBV12-5; 7 positions agree with TRBD2. The TCR comes from a man between 18 and 29 years old in good health. Sequenced: naive CD4+ T cells from blood. The CDR3: CASGLSGGRGTQYF. The CDR3 DNA follows: TGTGCTAGTGGTTTGTCCGGAGGGAGGGGGACCCAGTACTTC.